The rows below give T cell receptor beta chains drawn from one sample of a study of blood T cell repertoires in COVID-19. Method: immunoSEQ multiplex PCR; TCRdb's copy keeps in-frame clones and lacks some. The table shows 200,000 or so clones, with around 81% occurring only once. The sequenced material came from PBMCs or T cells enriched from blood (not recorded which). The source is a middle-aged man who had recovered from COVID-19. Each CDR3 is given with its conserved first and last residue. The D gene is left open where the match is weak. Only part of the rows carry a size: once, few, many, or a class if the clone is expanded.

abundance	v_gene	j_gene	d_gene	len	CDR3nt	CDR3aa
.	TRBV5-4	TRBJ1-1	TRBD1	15	TGTGCCAGCAGCTCCTACAGGGGGCAGAGGACTGAAGCTTTCTTT	CASSSYRGQRTEAFF
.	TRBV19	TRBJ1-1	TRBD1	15	TGTGCCAGTAGTAGACGGACAGGGGGCATCTCTGAAGCTTTCTTT	CASSRRTGGISEAFF
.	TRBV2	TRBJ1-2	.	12	TGTGCCAGCAGTGAGGAGGGATATGGCTACACCTTC	CASSEEGYGYTF
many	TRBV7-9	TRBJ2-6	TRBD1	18	TGTGCCAGCACTGAGACCGGGACAGGGATCGCTGGGGCCAACGTCCTGACTTTC	CASTETGTGIAGANVLTF
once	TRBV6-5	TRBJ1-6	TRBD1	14	TGTGCCAGCAGCCAGGACAGGGTTGGTTCACCCCTCCACTTT	CASSQDRVGSPLHF
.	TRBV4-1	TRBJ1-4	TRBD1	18	TGCGCCAGCAGCCCCTACATTCAGACAGGGGCGTTCAATGAAAAACTGTTTTTT	CASSPYIQTGAFNEKLFF
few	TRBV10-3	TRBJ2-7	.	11	TGTGCCATCAGTGAGCAGGACGAGCAGTACTTC	CAISEQDEQYF
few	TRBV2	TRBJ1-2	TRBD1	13	TGTGCCAGCAGGTCGGACAGGGACTATGGCTACACCTTC	CASRSDRDYGYTF
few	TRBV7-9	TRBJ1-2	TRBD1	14	TGTGCCAGCAGCCCCGACAGGGGATACTATGGCTACACCTTC	CASSPDRGYYGYTF
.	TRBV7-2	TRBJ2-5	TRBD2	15	TGTGCCAGCAGCCAAGGTGGGGGGGTTTGGGAGACCCAGTACTTC	CASSQGGGVWETQYF
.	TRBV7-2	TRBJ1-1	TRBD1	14	TGTGCCAGCAGCTCCATGGGACAGGGGACTGAAGCTTTCTTT	CASSSMGQGTEAFF
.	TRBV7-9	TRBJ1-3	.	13	TGTGCCAGCAGCTTAGATCTTGGAAACACCATATATTTT	CASSLDLGNTIYF
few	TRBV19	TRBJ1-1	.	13	TGTGCCAGTAGTGGCAGGGGGAACACTGAAGCTTTCTTT	CASSGRGNTEAFF
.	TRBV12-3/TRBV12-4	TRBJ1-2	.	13	TGTGCCAGCAGTTTAGGTCCGGTCTATGGCTACACCTTC	CASSLGPVYGYTF
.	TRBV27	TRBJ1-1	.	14	TGTGCCAGCAGTTTAGGGGCAGGACGCACTGAAGCTTTCTTT	CASSLGAGRTEAFF
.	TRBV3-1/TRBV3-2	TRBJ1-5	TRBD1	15	TGTGCCAGCAGCCCGGGACAGGGGGCACGGCAGCCCCAGCATTTT	CASSPGQGARQPQHF
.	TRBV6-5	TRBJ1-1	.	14	TGTGCCAGCAGTTCCGCAGGTATTAACACTGAAGCTTTCTTT	CASSSAGINTEAFF
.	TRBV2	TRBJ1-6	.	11	TGTGCCAGTCGGCGGGATTCACCCCTCCACTTT	CASRRDSPLHF
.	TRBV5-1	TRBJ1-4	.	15	TGCGCCAGCAGCAAGGACAGCCCCGGGAGGGAAAAACTGTTTTTT	CASSKDSPGREKLFF
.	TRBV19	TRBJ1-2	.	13	TGTGCCAGTAGTATAGGTACTAACTATGGCTACACCTTC	CASSIGTNYGYTF
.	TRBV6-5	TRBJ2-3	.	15	TGTGCCAGCAGCCCCTCCGGGACTAGCACAGATACGCAGTATTTT	CASSPSGTSTDTQYF
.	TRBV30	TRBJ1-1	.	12	TGTGCCTGGTCAGGGGCTGACACTGAAGCTTTCTTT	CAWSGADTEAFF
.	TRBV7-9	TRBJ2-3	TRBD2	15	TGTGCCAGCAGCTTCGGCGGGGGGGCCAGCGATACGCAGTATTTT	CASSFGGGASDTQYF
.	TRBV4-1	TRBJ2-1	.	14	TGCGCCAGCAGCCTTGGGGGGTCATGGGATGAGCAGTTCTTC	CASSLGGSWDEQFF
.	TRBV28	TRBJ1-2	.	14	TGTGCCAGCACTTGGGGGGGGAGTAACTATGGCTACACCTTC	CASTWGGSNYGYTF
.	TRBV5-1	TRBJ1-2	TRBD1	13	TGCGCCAGCAGCCTCGGGACAGGTTATGGCTACACCTTC	CASSLGTGYGYTF
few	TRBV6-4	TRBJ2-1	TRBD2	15	TGTGCCAGCAGGATAGCGGGGGGGCCCTACAATGAGCAGTTCTTC	CASRIAGGPYNEQFF
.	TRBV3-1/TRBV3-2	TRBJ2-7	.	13	TGTGCCAGCAGACAACCGCCAGGTTCCGAGCAGTACTTC	CASRQPPGSEQYF
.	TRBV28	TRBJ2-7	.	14	TGTGCCAGCAGTGACGAATTAACAGGAGAAGAGCAGTACTTC	CASSDELTGEEQYF
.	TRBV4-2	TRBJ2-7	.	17	TGTGCCAGCAGCCAAGACAAAGGAGAGGGGGTCGCCTACGAGCAGTACTTC	CASSQDKGEGVAYEQYF
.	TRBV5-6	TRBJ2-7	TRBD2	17	TGTGCCAGCAGCTTGGCCTTATTGGGACTAAGCTCCTACGAGCAGTACTTC	CASSLALLGLSSYEQYF
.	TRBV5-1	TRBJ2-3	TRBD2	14	TGCGCCAGCAGCGACCGGGGGGACACAGATACGCAGTATTTT	CASSDRGDTDTQYF
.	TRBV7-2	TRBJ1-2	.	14	TGTGCCAGCAACTCGGGGTCGCAGGGGATCGGCTACACCTTC	CASNSGSQGIGYTF
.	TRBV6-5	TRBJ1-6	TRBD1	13	TGTGCCAGCAGTTACGCCGGACAGGGCACCCTCCACTTT	CASSYAGQGTLHF
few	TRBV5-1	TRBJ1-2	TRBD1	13	TGCGCCAGCAGCGGACAGGGAAACTATGGCTACACCTTC	CASSGQGNYGYTF
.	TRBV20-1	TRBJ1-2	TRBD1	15	TGCAGTGCTAGTAGGGGACAGGGTGGGAACTATGGCTACACCTTC	CSASRGQGGNYGYTF
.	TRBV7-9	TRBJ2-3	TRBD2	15	TGTGCCAGCAGCCCCCGGGGGGGCGGGAAAGATACGCAGTATTTT	CASSPRGGGKDTQYF
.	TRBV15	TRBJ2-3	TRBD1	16	TGTGCCACCAGCAGTATGACAGGGGGATTCACAGATACGCAGTATTTT	CATSSMTGGFTDTQYF
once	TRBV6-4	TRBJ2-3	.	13	TGTGCCAGCAGTGACGAGGAGACAGATACGCAGTATTTT	CASSDEETDTQYF
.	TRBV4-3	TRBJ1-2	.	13	TGCGCCAGCAGCCAAGACAGGAACTATGGCTACACCTTC	CASSQDRNYGYTF
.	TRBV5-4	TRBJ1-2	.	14	TGTGCCAGCAACCCGGACAATTCTAACTATGGCTACACCTTC	CASNPDNSNYGYTF